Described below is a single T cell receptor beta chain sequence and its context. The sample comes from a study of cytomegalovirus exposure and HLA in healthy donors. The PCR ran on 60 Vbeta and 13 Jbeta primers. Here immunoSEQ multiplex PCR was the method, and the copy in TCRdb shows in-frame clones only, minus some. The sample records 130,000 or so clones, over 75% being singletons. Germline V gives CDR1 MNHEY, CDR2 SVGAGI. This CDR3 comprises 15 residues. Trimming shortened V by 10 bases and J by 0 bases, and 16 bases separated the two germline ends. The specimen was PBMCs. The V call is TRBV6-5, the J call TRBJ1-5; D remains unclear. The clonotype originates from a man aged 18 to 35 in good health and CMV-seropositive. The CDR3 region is CATSPFLDSNQPQHF. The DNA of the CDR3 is TGTGCCACGTCCCCTTTTTTAGATAGCAATCAGCCCCAGCATTTT.